This T cell receptor (beta chain) was recorded in a study of T cell responses to AZD1222 COVID-19 vaccine (dated by TCRdb to 2020 to 2022). For the wider study: AZD1222 recipients with second doses at about 4 weeks or about 12 weeks were pooled, because spike-specific TCR depth and breadth did not differ between schedules. A total of 233 trial participants underwent TCR sequencing, of whom 207 had received two doses of AZD1222 and 26 had received two doses of the MenACWY control vaccine. Trial participants were enrolled by age into 18-55, 56-69 and 70-plus year subgroups, with approximately 150, 30 and 60 TCR-sequenced participants respectively. Paper-wide results and their limitations: Participants were mostly white British and included more females than males, and it was suggested by the authors that clonal diversity may have been underestimated. Because no day 14 peak-response samples were available, the repertoires could be characterized only after the peak T cell response. Conclusions about previously exposed vaccinees are limited, since just 6 or 7 AZD1222 recipients were seropositive for SARS-CoV-2 at baseline. CD4 TCRs associated with the vaccine covered the entire spike protein, and the dominant responses were in regions 160-218 and 743-854. The 56-69-year group was small, and its depth increase did not reach significance, likely because of low power. Reportedly, almost half of the unique spike-specific TCRs recognized epitopes lying outside the regions that are mutated in the B.1.351 and B.1.1.7 variants. A significant rise in spike-specific TCR breadth and depth was observed after two AZD1222 doses relative to day 0 and relative to MenACWY recipients.

The germline V gene supplies CDR1 SGHRS and CDR2 YFSETQ. The CDR3 spans 13 residues, from the cysteine through the phenylalanine. Solely the CDR3 DNA is kept, with 39 bases framed from the first base. The V end loses 0 bases and the J end loses 4 bases, and a stretch of 5 bases separates them. The CDR3 regions of human TCRbeta chains were subjected to immunosequencing. The study's own analysis went as follows. Repertoire TCRs were matched against a reference library of SARS-CoV-2-specific TCRs generated with the MIRA antigen-specificity platform. Breadth was defined as the fraction of unique TCRs that were SARS-CoV-2-associated, and depth was defined as the fraction of total T cells that were SARS-CoV-2-associated. Using the MIRA data, every spike-specific TCR was mapped to the spike region that the TCR reacted to and assigned to either a CD4 or a CD8 class. Log10-transformed breadth and depth values were compared by one-way ANOVA with Sidak's multiple comparisons tests. Entries here come from immuneACCESS through TCRdb and include only in-frame sequences with V and J called. Some clones fail to appear in such tables; in the studies checked, an unresolved V gene covers under half of the shortfall, and the cause of the remainder is unknown. V, J and clone size are those of that table, while D and trimming were read from the DNA. Here the sample has some 200,000 clones; approximately 91% occur a single time. 0.99% of the sample is taken by the ten largest.

Reading the label with the study, this specimen's time point is: baseline before first vaccination. Vaccinee samples were obtained from the UK trials COV001 and COV002, which included a single-blind randomized controlled phase 2/3 trial of AZD1222 (ChAdOx1 nCoV-19) in healthy adults. Trial participant PBMC samples were collected at day 0 and day 28 after the second dose for TCRbeta chain sequencing. Details on this clone: Its antigen target is currently unknown. The sample holds no much larger clone one base away, and base qualities are not on file.

The clonotype comes from an adult in good health. Sample: peripheral blood, taken on day 0 of AZD1222 vaccination. The rearrangement joined TRBV5-1 to TRBJ2-1, with the D gene not clear enough to name. This receptor carries the CDR3 CASSLERYNEQFF. At the DNA level, the sequence is TGCGCCAGCAGCTTGGAGAGATACAATGAGCAGTTCTTC. Supplemented by the reference TRBV5-1 and TRBJ2-1 proteins around the CDR3, the complete variable domain is KAGVTQTPRYLIKTRGQQVTLSCSPISGHRSVSWYQQTPGQGLQFLFEYFSETQRNKGNFPGRFSGRQFSNSRSEMNVSTLELGDSALYLCASSLERYNEQFFGPGTRLTVL.